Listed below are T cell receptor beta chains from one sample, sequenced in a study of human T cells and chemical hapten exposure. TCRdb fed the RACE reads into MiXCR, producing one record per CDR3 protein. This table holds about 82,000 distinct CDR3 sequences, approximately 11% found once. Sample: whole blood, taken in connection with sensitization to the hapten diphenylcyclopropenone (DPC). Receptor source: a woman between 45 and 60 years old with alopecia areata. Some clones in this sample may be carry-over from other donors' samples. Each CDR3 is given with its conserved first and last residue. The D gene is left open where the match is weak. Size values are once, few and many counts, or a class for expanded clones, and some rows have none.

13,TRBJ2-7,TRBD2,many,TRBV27,CASIRLAGSEQYF,TGTGCCAGCATCCGGCTAGCGGGATCCGAGCAGTACTTC
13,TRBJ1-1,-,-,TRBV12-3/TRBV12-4,CASSLPPNTEAFF,TGTGCCAGCAGTTTACCCCCGAACACTGAAGCTTTCTTT
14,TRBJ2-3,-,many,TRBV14,CASSQGRSTDTQYF,TGTGCCAGCAGCCAGGGCAGGAGTACAGATACGCAGTATTTT
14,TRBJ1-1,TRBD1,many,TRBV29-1,CSVHRGQLDTEAFF,TGCAGCGTTCACAGGGGGCAGCTGGACACTGAAGCTTTCTTT
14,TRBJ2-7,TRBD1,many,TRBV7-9,CASSPRQGAREQYF,TGTGCCAGCAGCCCCCGGCAGGGGGCACGGGAGCAGTACTTC
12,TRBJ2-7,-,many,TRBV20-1,CSASISTAEQYF,TGCAGTGCTAGCATCTCTACTGCCGAGCAGTACTTC
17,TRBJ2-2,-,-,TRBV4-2,CASSPRTSLARAGELFF,TGTGCCAGCAGCCCCCGAACGTCGCTAGCGAGGGCCGGGGAGCTGTTTTTT
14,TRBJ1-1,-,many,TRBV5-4,CASSFTTENTEAFF,TGTGCCAGCAGCTTTACGACAGAGAACACTGAAGCTTTCTTT
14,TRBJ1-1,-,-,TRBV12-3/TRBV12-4,CASSLQQGNTEAFF,TGTGCCAGCAGTCTCCAACAGGGGAACACTGAAGCTTTCTTT
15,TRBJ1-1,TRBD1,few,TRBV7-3,CASSSRQGANTEAFF,TGTGCCAGCAGCTCCCGACAGGGAGCGAACACTGAAGCTTTCTTT
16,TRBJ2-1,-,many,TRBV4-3,CASSGVLGTRNNEQFF,TGCGCCAGCAGCGGCGTACTCGGGACACGAAACAATGAGCAGTTCTTC
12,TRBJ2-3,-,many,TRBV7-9,CASSPPTDTQYF,TGTGCCAGCAGCCCTCCCACAGATACGCAGTATTTT
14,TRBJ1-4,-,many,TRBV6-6,CASSWFATNEKLFF,TGTGCCAGCAGTTGGTTTGCAACTAATGAAAAACTGTTTTTT
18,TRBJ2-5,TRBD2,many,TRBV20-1,CSTTAVTSGRALRGTQYF,TGCAGTACGACGGCAGTGACTAGCGGGAGGGCCCTCCGCGGGACCCAGTACTTC
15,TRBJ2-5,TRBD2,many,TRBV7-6,CASTRAAGVLETQYF,TGTGCCAGCACCAGGGCGGCGGGAGTGCTAGAGACCCAGTACTTC
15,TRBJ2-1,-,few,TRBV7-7,CASSLGVAERHEQFF,TGTGCCAGCAGCTTAGGTGTAGCGGAGAGGCATGAGCAGTTCTTC
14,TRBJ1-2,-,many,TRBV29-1,CSVEVRSTAYGYTF,TGCAGCGTTGAAGTTCGTTCGACAGCATATGGCTACACCTTC
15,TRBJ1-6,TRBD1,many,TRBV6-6,CASGGGGQSNSPLHF,TGTGCCAGCGGAGGGGGGGGACAGTCTAATTCACCCCTCCACTTT
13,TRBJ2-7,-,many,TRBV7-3,CASSPRDGYEQYF,TGTGCCAGCAGCCCAAGGGACGGCTACGAGCAGTACTTC
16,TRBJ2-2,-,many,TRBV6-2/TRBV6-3,CASKRGQGQATGELFF,TGTGCCAGCAAGCGCGGCCAGGGACAAGCAACCGGGGAGCTGTTTTTT
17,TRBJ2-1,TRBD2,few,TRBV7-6,CASSPWTSGRVNNEQFF,TGTGCCAGCAGCCCCTGGACTAGCGGGAGGGTCAACAATGAGCAGTTCTTC
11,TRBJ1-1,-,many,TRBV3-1,CASSRNTEAFF,TGTGCCAGCAGCCGTAACACTGAAGCTTTCTTT
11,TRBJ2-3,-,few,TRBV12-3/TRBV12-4,CASSKIDTQYF,TGTGCCAGCAGTAAGATAGATACGCAGTATTTT
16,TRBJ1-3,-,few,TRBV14,CASSQQRGSSGNTIYF,TGTGCCAGCAGCCAGCAAAGGGGATCATCTGGAAACACCATATATTTT
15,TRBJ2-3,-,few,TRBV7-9,CASSLGRRDTDTQYF,TGTGCCAGCAGCTTAGGCAGGCGGGACACAGATACGCAGTATTTT
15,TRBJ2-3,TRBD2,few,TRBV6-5,CASSYSSGGVATQYF,TGTGCCAGCAGTTACTCTAGCGGGGGGGTCGCTACGCAGTATTTT
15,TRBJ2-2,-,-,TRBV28,CASSRTGYSTGELFF,TGTGCCAGCAGCCGGACCGGTTACTCCACCGGGGAGCTGTTTTTT
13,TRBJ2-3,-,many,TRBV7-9,CASTLSGTDTQYF,TGTGCCAGCACCCTCTCGGGCACAGATACGCAGTATTTT
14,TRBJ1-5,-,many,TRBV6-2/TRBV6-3,CASSSDLSNQPQHF,TGTGCCAGCAGTTCGGACCTTAGCAATCAGCCCCAGCATTTT
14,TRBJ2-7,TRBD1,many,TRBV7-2,CASSLGQGAVEQYF,TGTGCCAGCAGCTTGGGGCAGGGGGCCGTCGAGCAGTACTTC
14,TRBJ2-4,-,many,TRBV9,CASSVGWTVDIQYF,TGTGCCAGCAGCGTAGGTTGGACAGTAGACATTCAGTACTTC
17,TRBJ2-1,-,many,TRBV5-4,CASSSRIGQEPYNEQFF,TGTGCCAGCAGCTCAAGAATCGGGCAGGAACCATACAATGAGCAGTTCTTC
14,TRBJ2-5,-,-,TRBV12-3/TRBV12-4,CASSLDPGWETQYF,TGTGCCAGCAGTTTAGACCCAGGGTGGGAGACCCAGTACTTC
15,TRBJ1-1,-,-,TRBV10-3,CAIQGGLGMNTEAFF,TGTGCCATCCAAGGGGGTCTGGGTATGAACACTGAAGCTTTCTTT
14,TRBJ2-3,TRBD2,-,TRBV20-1,CSPSQREGLDTQYF,TGCAGCCCTAGTCAACGGGAGGGCCTAGATACGCAGTATTTT
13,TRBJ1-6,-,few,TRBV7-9,CASSLASHSPLHF,TGTGCCAGCAGCTTAGCTAGTCATTCACCCCTCCACTTT
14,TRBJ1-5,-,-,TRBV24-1,CATSDSRGDQPQHF,TGTGCCACCAGTGATTCTAGGGGCGATCAGCCCCAGCATTTT
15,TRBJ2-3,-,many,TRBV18,CASSRTSQARDTQYF,TGTGCCAGCTCAAGAACTAGCCAAGCAAGGGATACGCAGTATTTT
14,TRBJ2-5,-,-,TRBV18,CASSPTGTKETQYF,TGTGCCAGCTCTCCCACCGGGACCAAAGAGACCCAGTACTTC
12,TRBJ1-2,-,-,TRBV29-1,CSVARANYGYTF,TGCAGCGTTGCCAGGGCCAACTATGGCTACACCTTC
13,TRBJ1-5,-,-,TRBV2,CATRPPGNQPQHF,TGTGCCACCAGACCCCCGGGCAATCAGCCCCAGCATTTT
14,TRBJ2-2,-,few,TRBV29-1,CSVARDGHTGELFF,TGCAGCGTTGCCCGGGACGGACACACCGGGGAGCTGTTTTTT
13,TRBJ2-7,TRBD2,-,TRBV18,CASQTSGIYEQYF,TGTGCCAGCCAGACTAGCGGAATCTACGAGCAGTACTTC
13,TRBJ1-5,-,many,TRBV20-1,CSARGVGNQPQHF,TGCAGTGCTAGGGGGGTGGGAAATCAGCCCCAGCATTTT
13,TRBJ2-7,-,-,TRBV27,CASTSGRPYEQYF,TGTGCCAGTACCTCCGGACGCCCGTACGAGCAGTACTTC
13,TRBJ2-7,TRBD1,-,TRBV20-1,CSAWDRVSYEQYF,TGCAGTGCCTGGGACAGGGTTTCTTACGAGCAGTACTTC
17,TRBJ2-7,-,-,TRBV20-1,CSARIHGRAGLSYEQYF,TGCAGTGCTCGCATACACGGGCGTGCGGGCCTTTCCTACGAGCAGTACTTC